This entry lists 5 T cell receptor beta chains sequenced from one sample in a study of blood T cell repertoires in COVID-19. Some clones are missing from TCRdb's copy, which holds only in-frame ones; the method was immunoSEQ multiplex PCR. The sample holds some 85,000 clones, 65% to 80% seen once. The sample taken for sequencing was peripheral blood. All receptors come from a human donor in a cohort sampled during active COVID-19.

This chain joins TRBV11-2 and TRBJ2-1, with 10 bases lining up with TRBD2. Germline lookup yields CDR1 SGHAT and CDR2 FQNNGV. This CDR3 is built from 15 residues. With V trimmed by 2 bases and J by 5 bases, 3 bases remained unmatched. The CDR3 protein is CASSLQLAGDNEQFF. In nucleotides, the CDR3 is TGTGCCAGCAGCTTACAGCTAGCGGGGGACAATGAGCAGTTCTTC.

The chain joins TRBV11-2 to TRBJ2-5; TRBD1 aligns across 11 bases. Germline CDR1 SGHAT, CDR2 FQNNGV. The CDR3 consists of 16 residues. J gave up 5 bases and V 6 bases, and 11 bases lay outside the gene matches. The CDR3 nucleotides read TGTGCCAGCAGACACGCCGGGGACAGGGGGAGGGAGACCCAGTACTTC. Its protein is CASRHAGDRGRETQYF.

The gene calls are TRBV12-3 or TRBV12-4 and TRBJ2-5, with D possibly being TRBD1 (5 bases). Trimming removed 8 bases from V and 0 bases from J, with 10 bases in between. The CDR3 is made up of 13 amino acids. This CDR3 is CASGHSNQETQYF. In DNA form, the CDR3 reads TGTGCCAGCGGACATTCGAACCAAGAGACCCAGTACTTC.

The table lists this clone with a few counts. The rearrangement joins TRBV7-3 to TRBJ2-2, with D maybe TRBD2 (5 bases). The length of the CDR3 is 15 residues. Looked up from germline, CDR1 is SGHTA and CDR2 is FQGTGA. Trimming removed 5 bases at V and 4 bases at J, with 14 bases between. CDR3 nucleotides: TGTGCCAGCAGCCTAGCTGGGCCAGGCACCGGGGAGCTGTTTTTT. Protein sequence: CASSLAGPGTGELFF.

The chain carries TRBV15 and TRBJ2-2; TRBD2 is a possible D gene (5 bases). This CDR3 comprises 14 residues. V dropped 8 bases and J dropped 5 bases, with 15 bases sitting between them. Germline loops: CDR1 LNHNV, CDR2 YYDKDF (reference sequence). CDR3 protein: CATGERGRTGELFF. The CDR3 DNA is TGTGCCACCGGTGAACGGGGTCGGACCGGGGAGCTGTTTTTT.